This is a list of T cell receptor beta chains from one sample in a study of T-cell reconstitution after alpha-beta-depleted transplantation in children. Via MiXCR, TCRdb re-called the PCR reads, giving one row per CDR3 protein. The sample gives 200,000 to 250,000 distinct CDR3 sequences, just under 8.5% of which show up once; nearly 6.5% is in the top ten. The sample consisted of PBMCs, mostly from graft donor cells, taken 180 days after TCRalphabeta/CD19-depleted stem cell transplant. All receptors derive from a male patient younger than 18 who had a stem cell transplant for acute lymphoblastic leukemia, so the T cells may come from the graft donor. Both conserved end residues are trimmed from each CDR3. The D gene is left open where the match is weak.

NA TRBJ2-1 TRBV20-1 SARGVRAGYNEQF
NA TRBJ2-1 TRBV9 ASSVANGNEQF
TRBD2 TRBJ2-2 TRBV19 ASGRASGKGGELF
TRBD2 TRBJ2-7 TRBV11-2 ASSSWGLAGKRDYEQY
TRBD1 TRBJ2-7 TRBV4-2 ASSQPYGGQGGYEQY
NA TRBJ1-2 TRBV4-3 ASSQDSLGYT
NA TRBJ1-2 TRBV20-1 SARAQGGGYT
TRBD2 TRBJ2-5 TRBV20-1 SPAGGLQETQY
TRBD1 TRBJ1-5 TRBV6-5 ASSYSRDRDEQPQH
TRBD2 TRBJ2-7 TRBV5-1 ASRGGASSYEQY
TRBD2 TRBJ2-1 TRBV20-1 SATGLAGGKQF
NA TRBJ2-5 TRBV18 ASSPKEETQY
NA TRBJ2-6 TRBV4-2 ASSQDLKAGANVLT
TRBD2 TRBJ2-5 TRBV7-1 ASSSHLLAGFLTGGPGETQY
TRBD1 TRBJ1-5 TRBV19 ASSPSQGASNQPQH
TRBD2 TRBJ2-3 TRBV6-5 ASRGGAGGLRDTQY
NA TRBJ1-1 TRBV29-1 SVEILNTEAF
TRBD2 TRBJ2-2 TRBV10-1 ASSHPGLAGTAGELF
NA TRBJ2-5 TRBV27 ASSLAGDRTQY
TRBD1 TRBJ2-3 TRBV24-1 ATSIPGTGIDTQY
TRBD1 TRBJ2-5 TRBV15 ATSRDQPGGKETQY
TRBD1 TRBJ1-5 TRBV10-3 AISESKTGSALNQPQH
NA TRBJ2-3 TRBV5-1 ASSGGTDTQY
TRBD1 TRBJ2-5 TRBV14 ASSQERRSLRDRGEETQY
NA TRBJ1-1 TRBV7-3 ASSLTAGAREAF
NA TRBJ2-1 TRBV4-1 ASSQVIAIDEQF
NA TRBJ1-2 TRBV2 ASSYQGDGYT
NA TRBJ2-3 TRBV20-1 LARGRERPGVDTQY
TRBD2 TRBJ2-2 TRBV15 ATSSAPGLAGANTGELF
TRBD1 TRBJ1-2 TRBV11-2 ASSRNSGGGYT
NA TRBJ2-5 TRBV7-8 ASSLEWDQMKTQY
TRBD1 TRBJ1-2 TRBV29-1 SVGKGADYGYT
NA TRBJ2-2 TRBV5-1 ASTLWGLAVGELF
NA TRBJ2-1 TRBV7-7 ASSLGAPFYNEQF
NA TRBJ1-2 TRBV12-3/TRBV12-4 ASTPRGGVHGYT
NA TRBJ2-5 TRBV7-8 ASSLNAETQY
TRBD2 TRBJ2-7 TRBV20-1 SARSGLAASSYEQY
NA TRBJ2-1 TRBV4-1 ASSQGRGNEQF
TRBD1 TRBJ1-4 TRBV20-1 SARQGGKEKLF
TRBD1 TRBJ1-2 TRBV19 ASGQGAGMSGYT
NA TRBJ1-2 TRBV18 ASSPGGAANYGYT
TRBD2 TRBJ2-5 TRBV28 ASVSSGRTETQY
TRBD1 TRBJ2-6 TRBV12-3/TRBV12-4 ASTPRQGVGSGANVLT
TRBD1 TRBJ2-4 TRBV2 ASSGGTGALAKNIQY
TRBD2 TRBJ2-2 TRBV19 ASSIRGSAYTGELF
NA TRBJ1-5 TRBV7-4 ASSLEWPPSEAQH
NA TRBJ2-1 TRBV5-1 ASSLGVGPNSYNEQF
TRBD1 TRBJ1-2 TRBV5-1 ASSSLATGDDGYT
TRBD1 TRBJ1-4 TRBV20-1 SASSGQGGKLF